The clone carrying this T cell receptor beta chain showed up just a few times. TCRdb itself ran the RT-PCR reads through MiXCR, one entry per CDR3 protein. The sample includes hundreds of thousands of distinct CDR3 sequences, 14% of them seen just once. Germline CDR1 reads SNHLY; CDR2 reads FYNNEI. Trimming cost V 2 bases and J 8 bases, with 12 bases left between them. The CDR3 is 14 amino acids. This clonotype was sampled from a female donor in good health, serving as a healthy control. The V and J genes are TRBV2 and TRBJ1-4, with D unclear. The sample was memory CD4+ T cells from blood. The chain's CDR3 is CASSEQTRLEKLFF. In DNA, the CDR3 is TGTGCCAGCAGTGAACAGACCCGGCTGGAAAAACTGTTTTTT.